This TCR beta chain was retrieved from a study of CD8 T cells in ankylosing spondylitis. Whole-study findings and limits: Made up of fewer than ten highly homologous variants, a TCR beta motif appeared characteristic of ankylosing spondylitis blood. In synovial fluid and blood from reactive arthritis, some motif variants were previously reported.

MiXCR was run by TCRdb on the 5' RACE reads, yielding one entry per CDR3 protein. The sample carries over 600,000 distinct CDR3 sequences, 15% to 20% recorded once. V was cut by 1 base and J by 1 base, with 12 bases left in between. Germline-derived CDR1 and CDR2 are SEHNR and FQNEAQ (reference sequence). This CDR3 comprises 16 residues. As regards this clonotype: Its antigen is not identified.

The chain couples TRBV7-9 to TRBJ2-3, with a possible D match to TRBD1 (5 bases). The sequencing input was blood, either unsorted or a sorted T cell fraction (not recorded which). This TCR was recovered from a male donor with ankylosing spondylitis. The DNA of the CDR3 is TGTGCCAGCAGCTTAGAGTTTTTAGGGGGCACAGATACGCAGTATTTT. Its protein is CASSLEFLGGTDTQYF.